This record concerns one TCR beta chain sequence. The CDR3 spans 16 residues. Per germline, CDR1 MGHDK and CDR2 SYGVNS. Trimming pared 5 bases from V and 0 bases from J, leaving 11 bases between. This specimen belongs to a study of blood T cell repertoires in COVID-19. As for the study in general: Acute and convalescent COVID-19 specimens originated in the United States, Italy and Spain. The cDNA or gDNA used as material had been derived from T cells, B-cell-depleted T cells, or PBMCs.

Produced via immunoSEQ multiplex PCR; TCRdb's table is partial and in-frame only. The table shows about 230,000 clones, with over 70% occurring only once. The sequenced sample was peripheral blood. The chain links TRBV25-1 to TRBJ2-6; D perhaps matches TRBD2 (5 bases). The origin of this receptor is a woman of 80 years or more with acute or convalescent COVID-19. Here the CDR3 DNA reads TGTGCCAGCAGTAGTGGAGGTAGCTCTGGGGCCAACGTCCTGACTTTC. This sequence encodes CASSSGGSSGANVLTF.